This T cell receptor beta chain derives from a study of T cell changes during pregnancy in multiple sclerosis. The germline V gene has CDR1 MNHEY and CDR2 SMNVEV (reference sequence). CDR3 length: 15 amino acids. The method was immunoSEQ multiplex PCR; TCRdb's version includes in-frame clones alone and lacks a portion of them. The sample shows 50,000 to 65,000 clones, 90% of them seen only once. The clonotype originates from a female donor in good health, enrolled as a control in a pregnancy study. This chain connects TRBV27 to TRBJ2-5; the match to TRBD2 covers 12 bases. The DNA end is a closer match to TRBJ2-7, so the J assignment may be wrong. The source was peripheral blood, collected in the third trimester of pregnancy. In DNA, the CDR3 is TGTGCCAGCAGCCGAGGACTAGCGGGACTCTACGAGCAGTACTTC. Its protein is CASSRGLAGLYEQYF.